Detailed here is one T cell receptor (beta chain). This entry is derived from a study of blood T cell repertoires in COVID-19. As for the study in general: From the United States, Italy and Spain came samples of acute and convalescent COVID-19. The cDNA or gDNA used as material had been derived from T cells, B-cell-depleted T cells, or PBMCs.

The CDR3 contains 14 residues. Looked up from germline, CDR1 is GTSNPN and CDR2 is SVGIG (reference sequence). The V end lost 2 bases, the J end lost 5 bases, and 15 bases lay between the germline ends. In the authors' methods: Reference gene primer amplification yielded estimated nucleated cell counts. Clones were sequenced by immunoSEQ multiplex PCR, and TCRdb holds only the in-frame ones, with some missing. The DNA gave D and trimming, while V, J and clone size come from that table. The top ten hold 3% to 4.5% of the sample, which has 300,000 to 450,000 clones, 85% seen once. The TCR sequence derives from a woman between 18 and 29 years old with acute or convalescent COVID-19. The V call is TRBV30, the J call TRBJ2-5; D possibly corresponds to TRBD1 (6 bases). Sequenced material: peripheral blood. The CDR3 nucleotides are TGTGCCTGGAGTTTCCATAACAGGGATGAGACCCAGTACTTC. Protein sequence: CAWSFHNRDETQYF.